These 32 T cell receptor beta chains came from one sample sequenced in a study of shared clonotypes between healthy human individuals. The repertoire was sequenced with immunoSEQ multiplex PCR; TCRdb's copy has only in-frame clones and lacks some. Here the sample spans approximately 1,500,000 clones, roughly 96% being singletons. The sequenced material came from naive CD4+ T cells sorted from blood. Sample subset: CD45RA+ positively selected. These receptors were obtained from a young man in good health.

The rearrangement joins TRBV6-6 to TRBJ2-4, with 8 bases lining up with TRBD1. The J segment lost 3 bases and the V segment lost 5 bases, leaving 3 bases of the junction unmatched. The CDR3 loop spans 14 amino acids. Germline V gene lookup returns CDR1 MNHNY and CDR2 SVGAGI (reference sequence). CDR3 loop: CASSDRGVKNIQYF. In DNA, the CDR3 is TGTGCCAGCAGTGACAGGGGTGTCAAAAACATTCAGTACTTC.

The V gene is TRBV5-1, the J gene TRBJ2-7; D could derive from TRBD1 or TRBD2 (5 bases each). V was trimmed by 4 bases and J by 3 bases, leaving 14 bases between them. CDR3 length equals 14 residues. Germline V CDR1 and CDR2: SGHRS, YFSETQ. The CDR3 nucleotides read TGCGCCAGCAGCCCCGAGGGGAGCTACTACGAGCAGTACTTC. Protein product: CASSPEGSYYEQYF.

V and J are TRBV28 and TRBJ1-5; no definite D call. Trimming cost V 3 bases and J 4 bases, with 10 bases left between them. Per the germline V gene, CDR1 is MDHEN and CDR2 is SYDVKM. The CDR3 length is 14 residues. CDR3 protein: CASSFESPNQPQHF. In DNA, the CDR3 is TGTGCCAGCAGTTTCGAGTCACCGAATCAGCCCCAGCATTTT.

V is TRBV5-5 and J is TRBJ2-6, with TRBD1 as a possible D gene (7 bases). Trimming pared 3 bases from V and 1 base from J, leaving 23 bases between. CDR3 length: 20 amino acids. Germline assignment: CDR1 SGHKS and CDR2 YYEKEE (reference sequence). The CDR3 bases are TGTGCCAGCAGCTCTCAGGGGGGACGTTCCCTTCGGTCTGGGGCCAACGTCCTGACTTTC. This gives the protein CASSSQGGRSLRSGANVLTF.

The V and J genes are TRBV7-9 and TRBJ2-7, with no clear D. The V gene's germline CDR1 is SEHNR and CDR2 FQNEAQ (reference sequence). Trimming removed 1 base at V and 13 bases at J, with 2 bases between. This CDR3 has 8 residues. CDR3 amino acids: CASSLEYF. The CDR3 region has the DNA TGTGCCAGCAGCTTAGAATACTTC.

With regard to this clone: Other DNA variants within this sample encode the same CDR3. The chain carries TRBV9 and TRBJ2-1, with 8 nucleotides matching TRBD2. The length of the CDR3 is 14 residues. V lost 2 bases, J lost 4 bases, and 2 bases stayed unmatched. Germline values: CDR1 SGDLS, CDR2 YYNGEE. The CDR3 spells CASSVGLAYNEQFF. CDR3 bases: TGTGCCAGCAGCGTCGGACTAGCTTACAATGAGCAGTTCTTC.

The V call is TRBV6-1, the J call TRBJ1-4, with D possibly being TRBD1 (5 bases). Trimming left V 4 bases short and J 7 bases short, with 10 bases between. The germline V gene encodes CDR1 MNHNS and CDR2 SASEGT. The CDR3 contains 13 residues. The CDR3 nucleotides read TGTGCCAGCAGTGGTCAGGGATTTGAAAAACTGTTTTTT. Translating it yields CASSGQGFEKLFF.

This chain links TRBV7-9 with TRBJ1-1, with a tentative D call TRBD1 (6 bases). The germline V gene encodes CDR1 SEHNR and CDR2 FQNEAQ (reference sequence). The V end lost 4 bases, the J end lost 5 bases, and 14 bases lay between the germline ends. The CDR3 is 14 amino acids. CDR3 bases: TGTGCCAGCAGCTCCAAACAGGGTCAAACTGAAGCTTTCTTT. Its protein is CASSSKQGQTEAFF.

The chain joins TRBV7-8 to TRBJ1-1, with D perhaps TRBD1 (6 bases). V lost 5 bases to trimming and J lost 0 bases, with 13 bases between them. Germline values: CDR1 SGHVS, CDR2 FQNEAQ. This CDR3 contains 15 residues. The CDR3 is CASSQRPGVNTEAFF. DNA of the CDR3: TGTGCCAGCAGCCAGCGGCCAGGGGTGAACACTGAAGCTTTCTTT.

The chain links TRBV6-5 to TRBJ1-1, with D unclear. V was shortened by 0 bases and J by 1 base, with 9 bases between the two germline ends. CDR3 length: 15 residues. Germline lookup yields CDR1 MNHEY and CDR2 SVGAGI. CDR3 in DNA: TGTGCCAGCAGTTACTCGTACAGTCGGAACACTGAAGCTTTCTTT. As protein: CASSYSYSRNTEAFF.

This chain connects TRBV19 to TRBJ2-1, with 10 bases fitting TRBD2. The CDR3 is 14 residues long. V gave up 9 bases and J gave up 7 bases; unmatched junction bases: 9. Germline V gives CDR1 LNHDA, CDR2 SQIVND (reference sequence). The CDR3 here is CARVKRGGRNEQFF. For the CDR3, the DNA is TGTGCCAGGGTAAAGCGGGGGGGTAGGAATGAGCAGTTCTTC.

The V call is TRBV10-1, the J call TRBJ2-2; tentatively, D is TRBD1 (6 bases). CDR1 and CDR2 from the germline V gene are WNHNN and SYGVQD (reference sequence). The CDR3 loop spans 12 amino acids. Deletions cut 6 bases from V and 5 bases from J, with 7 bases between. The CDR3 here is CASRGQTGELFF. The DNA for the CDR3 is TGCGCCAGCAGGGGACAAACCGGGGAGCTGTTTTTT.

This clone was found a few times. The chain links TRBV2 to TRBJ2-7, with a tentative D call TRBD2 (5 bases). Trimming pared 3 bases from V and 1 base from J, leaving 10 bases between. Germline V gives CDR1 SNHLY, CDR2 FYNNEI. There are 14 residues in the CDR3. The CDR3 bases are TGTGCCAGCAGTGATGGACTGCCATCCTACGAGCAGTACTTC. It is translated as CASSDGLPSYEQYF.

V and J are TRBV21-1 and TRBJ2-1; the D segment call TRBD2 is taken from the table without a DNA check. TRBV21-1 is flagged as a pseudogene. The CDR3 runs 19 residues. The CDR3 is CASTVTQREAQSSYNEQFF. The CDR3 bases are TGTGCCAGCACCGTAACCCAGCGGGAGGCCCAAAGCTCCTACAATGAGCAGTTCTTC.

This chain uses TRBV27 with TRBJ1-5; TRBD1 might be the D (5 bases). The germline V gene has CDR1 MNHEY and CDR2 SMNVEV (reference sequence). V shed 3 bases and J shed 0 bases, with 9 bases lying between them. The CDR3 runs 15 residues. The CDR3 nucleotides are TGTGCCAGCAGTTTCCGGGGGGGTAGCAATCAGCCCCAGCATTTT. Protein: CASSFRGGSNQPQHF.

With respect to this clone: The sample has other DNA sequences that encode this CDR3 too. This chain joins TRBV11-2 and TRBJ2-7, with a tentative D call TRBD1 (5 bases). The V and J ends lost 4 bases and 4 bases respectively, with 8 bases between them. The CDR3 runs to 12 residues. Germline CDR1 and CDR2: SGHAT and FQNNGV. The CDR3 region has the DNA TGTGCCAGCAGCTCTACAGGATACGAGCAGTACTTC. Translated, it gives CASSSTGYEQYF.

CDR3 region: CASSPGQGSVNGYTF. The CDR3 coding sequence is TGTGCCAGCAGCCCGGGACAGGGGAGTGTAAATGGCTACACCTTC. This chain uses TRBV11-1 with TRBJ1-2, with 10 bases fitting TRBD1. This CDR3 is built from 15 residues. Trimming removed 5 bases from V and 6 bases from J; junction bases left unmatched: 9. The germline V gene has CDR1 SGHAT and CDR2 FQDESV (reference sequence).

This chain uses TRBV28 with TRBJ1-3; no clear D. The CDR3 is made up of 17 amino acids. Trimming removed 1 base from V and 0 bases from J, with 13 bases in between. From germline, CDR1 is MDHEN and CDR2 SYDVKM. In nucleotides, the CDR3 is TGTGCCAGCAGTTTATTCCACGGTGAGAGCTCTGGAAACACCATATATTTT. Translating gives CASSLFHGESSGNTIYF.

CDR3 coding DNA: TGTGCCAGCAGTGACGTGGGCGACGAGCAGTACTTC. Translation gives CASSDVGDEQYF. This chain links TRBV6-1 with TRBJ2-7; D not resolved. This CDR3 contains 12 residues. Germline V gene data show CDR1 as MNHNS and CDR2 as SASEGT. The V end was cut by 3 bases, the J end by 5 bases, with 8 bases between.

The chain joins TRBV6-1 to TRBJ2-3; the match to TRBD2 covers 8 bases. Unmatched junction bases numbered 3, after V lost 6 bases and J lost 4 bases. The germline V gene has CDR1 MNHNS and CDR2 SASEGT. This CDR3 spans 13 amino acids. The CDR3, as DNA: TGTGCCAGCAGGAGCGGGAGCCCAGATACGCAGTATTTT. It yields the protein CASRSGSPDTQYF.

The V call is TRBV18, the J call TRBJ2-7; tentatively, D is TRBD1 or TRBD2 (5 bases each). CDR1 and CDR2 from the germline V gene are KGHSH and LQKENI. V was pared by 3 bases and J by 3 bases, with 15 bases between. CDR3 size: 15 residues. CDR3 region: CASSPPGPGNYEQYF. CDR3 nucleotide sequence: TGTGCCAGCTCACCCCCGGGACCGGGCAACTACGAGCAGTACTTC.

The V call is TRBV11-2, the J call TRBJ2-2; D remains ambiguous. The V gene's germline CDR1 is SGHAT and CDR2 FQNNGV. The CDR3 sequence is 17 residues long. The V end was cut by 5 bases, the J end by 0 bases, with 16 bases between. CDR3 residues: CASSPGRRSTNTGELFF. The CDR3 bases are TGTGCCAGCAGCCCCGGTAGGCGTTCTACGAACACCGGGGAGCTGTTTTTT.

This clone turned up a few times. Other nucleotide sequences from this sample produce the same CDR3. This chain uses TRBV2 with TRBJ2-5, with 7 bases aligning to TRBD1. The CDR3 extends over 14 amino acids. CDR1 SNHLY and CDR2 FYNNEI come from the germline V gene. The V gene end was trimmed by 4 bases and the J gene end by 0 bases; junction bases not matched to a gene: 2. The CDR3 spells CASSGGQYQETQYF. DNA of the CDR3: TGTGCCAGCAGTGGGGGACAGTACCAAGAGACCCAGTACTTC.

The rearrangement uses TRBV19 and TRBJ2-7; 9 bases are a match to TRBD2. Trimming removed 2 bases from V and 3 bases from J; junction bases left unmatched: 2. The V gene's germline CDR1 is LNHDA and CDR2 SQIVND (reference sequence). The CDR3 is made up of 14 amino acids. CDR3 sequence: CASSILAGYYEQYF. In DNA, the CDR3 is TGTGCCAGTAGTATACTAGCGGGATACTACGAGCAGTACTTC.

V gene TRBV7-9 combines with J gene TRBJ2-5; tentatively, D is TRBD2 (6 bases). Per the germline V gene, CDR1 is SEHNR and CDR2 is FQNEAQ (reference sequence). There are 14 residues in the CDR3. With 3 bases removed from V and 1 base from J, the gap between germline ends came to 9 bases. Written as DNA, the CDR3 is TGTGCCAGCAGCTTGCGGCGGGGCCAAGAGACCCAGTACTTC. Its protein is CASSLRRGQETQYF.

The chain is built from TRBV6-6 and TRBJ2-3; perhaps TRBD2 as D (5 bases). The CDR3 loop spans 15 amino acids. Germline V lookup: CDR1 MNHNY, CDR2 SVGAGI (reference sequence). V shed 7 bases and J shed 0 bases, with 14 bases lying between them. The CDR3 is CASTQSWTSTDTQYF. The CDR3 region has the DNA TGTGCCAGCACCCAGAGCTGGACTAGCACAGATACGCAGTATTTT.

The chain recombines TRBV2 with TRBJ2-7, with 9 bases lining up with TRBD1. The CDR3 has 16 residues. Germline CDR1 SNHLY, CDR2 FYNNEI. J gave up 4 bases and V 7 bases, and 14 bases lay outside the gene matches. The CDR3 protein is CASKFGQGKSWYEQYF. The CDR3 DNA sequence: TGTGCCAGCAAGTTCGGACAGGGGAAAAGTTGGTACGAGCAGTACTTC.

The chain has TRBV13 and TRBJ2-5, with a tentative D call TRBD1 (7 bases). The CDR3 runs 14 residues. V was cut by 6 bases and J by 5 bases, with 16 bases left in between. Germline assignment: CDR1 PRHDT and CDR2 FYEKMQ (reference sequence). CDR3 in DNA: TGTGCCAGCAGACGTGAACAGGGGAGGGAGACCCAGTACTTC. Its protein is CASRREQGRETQYF.

This clone has just a few counts. The rearrangement joins TRBV21-1 to TRBJ1-4; TRBD1 is the table's D call, not checked against the DNA. TRBV21-1 is a recognized pseudogene. The CDR3 extends over 15 amino acids. CDR3 region: CASSTKTGGDEKLFF. In nucleotides, the CDR3 is TGTGCCAGCAGCACAAAGACAGGGGGCGATGAAAAACTGTTTTTT.

This clone was recorded only once. V gene TRBV5-1 combines with J gene TRBJ2-2; D gene ambiguous. Germline V CDR1 and CDR2: SGHRS, YFSETQ. Trimming left V 1 base short and J 0 bases short, with 7 bases between. The CDR3 runs 15 residues. CDR3 bases: TGCGCCAGCAGCTTGATACTATCGAACACCGGGGAGCTGTTTTTT. Protein product: CASSLILSNTGELFF.

The chain links TRBV7-3 to TRBJ1-1, with no clear D. CDR3 length: 15 amino acids. V was clipped by 0 bases and J by 1 base, with 9 bases between them. Germline CDR1 and CDR2: SGHTA and FQGTGA. The DNA for the CDR3 is TGTGCCAGCAGCTTAACAGACCGGGGGAACACTGAAGCTTTCTTT. Its protein product is CASSLTDRGNTEAFF.

This rearrangement joins TRBV7-9 to TRBJ2-2, with TRBD2 matching 16 bases. The CDR3 is 19 residues long. CDR1 SEHNR and CDR2 FQNEAQ come from the germline V gene (reference sequence). Trimming removed 6 bases from V and 4 bases from J; junction bases left unmatched: 11. In DNA, the CDR3 is TGTGCCAGCAGTTTTCCGGGACTAGCGGGAGGGCGCGGCACCGGGGAGCTGTTTTTT. This encodes CASSFPGLAGGRGTGELFF.